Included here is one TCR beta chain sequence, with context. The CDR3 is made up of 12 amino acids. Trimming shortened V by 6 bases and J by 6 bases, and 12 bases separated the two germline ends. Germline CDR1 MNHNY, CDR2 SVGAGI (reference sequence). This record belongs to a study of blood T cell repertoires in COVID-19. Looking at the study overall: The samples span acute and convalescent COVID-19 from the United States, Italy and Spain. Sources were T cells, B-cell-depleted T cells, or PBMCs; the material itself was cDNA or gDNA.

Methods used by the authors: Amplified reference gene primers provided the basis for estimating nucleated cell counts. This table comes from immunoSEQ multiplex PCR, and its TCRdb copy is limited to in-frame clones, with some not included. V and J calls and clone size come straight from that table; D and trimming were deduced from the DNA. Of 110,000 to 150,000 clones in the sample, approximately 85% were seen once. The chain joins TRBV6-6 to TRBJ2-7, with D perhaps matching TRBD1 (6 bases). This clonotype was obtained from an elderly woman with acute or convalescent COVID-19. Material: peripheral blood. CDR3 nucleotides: TGTGCCAGCAGCGCCTCAGGGGTCGAGCAGTACTTC. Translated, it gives CASSASGVEQYF.